The 7 T cell receptor beta chains presented below share a single source sample, sequenced in a study of T-cell reconstitution after alpha-beta-depleted transplantation in children. Library preparation (for TCRbeta) was performed with unique molecular identifiers. TCRdb reprocessed the PCR reads via MiXCR and lists one record per CDR3 protein. The sample lists about 460,000 distinct CDR3 sequences; around 13% were seen once. Here the sequenced sample was PBMCs from the stem cell graft donor, taken from the stem cell graft. Every receptor here comes from a human donor who donated a stem cell graft to a child with combined immunodeficiency.

V and J are TRBV11-2 and TRBJ1-1; no clear D gene. V was pared by 5 bases and J by 1 base, with 8 bases between. The CDR3 contains 13 residues. Germline lookup yields CDR1 SGHAT and CDR2 FQNNGV. DNA of the CDR3: TGTGCCAGCAGCAAGAGTAGGAACACTGAAGCTTTCTTT. Its translation: CASSKSRNTEAFF.

This clonotype was seen a few times. V gene TRBV5-6 combines with J gene TRBJ2-3; D is perhaps TRBD2 (6 bases). Per the germline V gene, CDR1 is SGHDT and CDR2 is YYEEEE. The V and J ends lost 7 bases and 2 bases respectively, with 20 bases between them. CDR3 length: 16 amino acids. Here the CDR3 DNA reads TGTGCCAGCCACACGGAGGGTGGGAGACCCACAGATACGCAGTATTTT. Amino acids: CASHTEGGRPTDTQYF.

This chain links TRBV6-2 or TRBV6-3 with TRBJ2-4; TRBD1 or TRBD2 may be the D gene (5 bases each). CDR3 length: 13 amino acids. The germline V and J ends were trimmed by 5 bases and 5 bases, with 10 bases remaining between them. Germline V gives CDR1 MNHEY, CDR2 SVGEGT. This chain's CDR3 is CASSRGRENIQYF. The CDR3 DNA follows: TGTGCCAGCAGTCGGGGACGGGAAAACATTCAGTACTTC.

In its sample, this clonotype was seen a few times. The V gene is TRBV5-1, the J gene TRBJ2-1; D not resolved. Germline CDR1 and CDR2: SGHRS and YFSETQ. The V gene lost 0 bases and the J gene lost 5 bases, with 9 bases spanning the gap. CDR3 length: 14 amino acids. CDR3 amino acids: CASSLGHGDNEQFF. The CDR3 DNA reads TGCGCCAGCAGCTTGGGACACGGCGACAATGAGCAGTTCTTC.

J is TRBJ2-3 and V is TRBV5-1, with a tentative D call TRBD1 (7 bases). There are 18 residues in the CDR3. Per the germline V gene, CDR1 is SGHRS and CDR2 is YFSETQ. The V end was cut by 4 bases, the J end by 0 bases, with 21 bases between. The CDR3 loop reads CASSPEGQLPSSTDTQYF. The CDR3 coding sequence is TGCGCCAGCAGCCCGGAGGGACAGCTACCCTCTAGCACAGATACGCAGTATTTT. Combining the CDR3 with reference TRBV5-1 and TRBJ2-3 gives the whole variable domain KAGVTQTPRYLIKTRGQQVTLSCSPISGHRSVSWYQQTPGQGLQFLFEYFSETQRNKGNFPGRFSGRQFSNSRSEMNVSTLELGDSALYLCASSPEGQLPSSTDTQYFGPGTRLTVL.

This clonotype was seen at least ten times. The V call is TRBV27, the J call TRBJ2-1; TRBD2 matches 12 bases. Per germline, CDR1 MNHEY and CDR2 SMNVEV (reference sequence). The CDR3 extends over 15 amino acids. With V trimmed by 7 bases and J by 7 bases, 8 bases remained unmatched. CDR3 sequence (DNA): TGTGCCAGCACTCTACTAGCGGGGGGTTGGAATGAGCAGTTCTTC. Its protein is CASTLLAGGWNEQFF.

This clonotype was counted many times. V usage is TRBV15 and J usage is TRBJ1-1; D call uncertain. CDR3 length: 14 residues. Germline V gives CDR1 LNHNV, CDR2 YYDKDF (reference sequence). Trimming took off 0 bases at V and 8 bases at J, with 13 bases between the two ends. CDR3: CATSRDRGSGEAFF. Written as DNA, the CDR3 is TGTGCCACCAGCAGAGATCGGGGTTCGGGCGAAGCTTTCTTT.